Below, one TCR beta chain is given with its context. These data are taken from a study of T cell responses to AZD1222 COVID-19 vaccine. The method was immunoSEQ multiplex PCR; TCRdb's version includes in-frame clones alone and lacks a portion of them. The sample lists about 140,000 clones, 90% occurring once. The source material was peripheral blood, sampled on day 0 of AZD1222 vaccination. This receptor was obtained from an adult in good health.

The CDR3 loop is CASSSREGGTQYF. CDR3 DNA sequence: TGTGCCAGTAGTTCCAGGGAGGGGGGTACGCAGTATTTT. The chain has TRBV19 and TRBJ2-3; D is possibly TRBD2 (7 bases). The CDR3 has 13 amino acids. Trimming took off 5 bases at V and 8 bases at J, with 14 bases between the two ends. Germline CDR1 LNHDA, CDR2 SQIVND (reference sequence).